This TCR beta chain was sequenced in a study of cytomegalovirus exposure and HLA in healthy donors. Study-wide findings and caveats: Clusters of TCRs from the first cohort tended to co-occur in the roughly 120 validation repertoires (as a later analysis found).

As regards this clone: Its antigen remains unknown.

Assay used: immunoSEQ multiplex PCR; TCRdb lists only in-frame clones, some missing. The sample carries around 150,000 clones, around nine tenths recorded once. Germline V lookup: CDR1 MNHEY, CDR2 SVGAGI. The CDR3 totals 14 residues. Between the trimmed V and J ends, which lost 2 bases and 0 bases, there was a span of 7 bases. V gene TRBV6-5 combines with J gene TRBJ1-1; D not certain. The receptor's source is a man younger than 35 in good health and CMV-seropositive. Specimen: PBMCs. Here the CDR3 DNA reads TGTGCCAGCAGTTACCGGGGTCTGAACACTGAAGCTTTCTTT. Its translation: CASSYRGLNTEAFF.